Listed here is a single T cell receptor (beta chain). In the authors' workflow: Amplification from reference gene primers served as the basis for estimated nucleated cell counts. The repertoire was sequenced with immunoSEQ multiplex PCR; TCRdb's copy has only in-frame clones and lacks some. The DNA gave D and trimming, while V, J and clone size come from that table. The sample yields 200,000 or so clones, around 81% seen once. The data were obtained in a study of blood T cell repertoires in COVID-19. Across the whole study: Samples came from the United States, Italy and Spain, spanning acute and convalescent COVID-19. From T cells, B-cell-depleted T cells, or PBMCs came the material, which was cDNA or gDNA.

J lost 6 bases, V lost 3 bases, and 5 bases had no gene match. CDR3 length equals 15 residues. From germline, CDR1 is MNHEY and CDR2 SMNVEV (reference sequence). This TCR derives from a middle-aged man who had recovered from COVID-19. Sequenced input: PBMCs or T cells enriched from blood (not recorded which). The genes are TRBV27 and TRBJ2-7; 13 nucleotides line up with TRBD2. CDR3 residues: CASSLTSGGNGEQYF. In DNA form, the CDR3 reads TGTGCCAGCAGTTTGACTAGCGGGGGGAATGGCGAGCAGTACTTC.